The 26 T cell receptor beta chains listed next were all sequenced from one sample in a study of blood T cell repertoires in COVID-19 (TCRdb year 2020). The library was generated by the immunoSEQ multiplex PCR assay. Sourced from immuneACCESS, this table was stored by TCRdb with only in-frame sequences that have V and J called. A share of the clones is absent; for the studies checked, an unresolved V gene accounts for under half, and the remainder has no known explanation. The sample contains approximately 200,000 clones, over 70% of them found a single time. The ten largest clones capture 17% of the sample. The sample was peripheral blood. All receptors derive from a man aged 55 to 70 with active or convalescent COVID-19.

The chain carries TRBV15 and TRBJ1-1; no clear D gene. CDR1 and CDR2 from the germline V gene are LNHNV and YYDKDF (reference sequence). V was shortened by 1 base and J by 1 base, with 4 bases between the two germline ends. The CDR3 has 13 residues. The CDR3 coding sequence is TGTGCCACCAGCAGAGTGCGGAACACTGAAGCTTTCTTT. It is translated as CATSRVRNTEAFF.

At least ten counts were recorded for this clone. CDR3 protein: CASSLAVGDTGELFF. The DNA for the CDR3 is TGCGCCAGCAGCTTGGCCGTCGGGGACACCGGGGAGCTGTTTTTT. J is TRBJ2-2 and V is TRBV5-1; D perhaps matches TRBD2 (5 bases). The ends were cut back, 0 bases at V and 3 bases at J, with 9 bases in the middle. In germline, CDR1 is SGHRS, CDR2 YFSETQ. The CDR3 contains 15 residues.

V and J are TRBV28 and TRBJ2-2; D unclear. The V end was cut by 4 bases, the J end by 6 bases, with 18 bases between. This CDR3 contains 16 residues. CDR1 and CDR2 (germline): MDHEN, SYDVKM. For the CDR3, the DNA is TGTGCCAGCAGTTCTAGACTGCGCGGTTTCCCCGGGGAGCTGTTTTTT. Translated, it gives CASSSRLRGFPGELFF. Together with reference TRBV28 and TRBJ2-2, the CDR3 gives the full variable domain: DVKVTQSSRYLVKRTGEKVFLECVQDMDHENMFWYRQDPGLGLRLIYFSYDVKMKEKGDIPEGYSVSREKKERFSLILESASTNQTSMYLCASSSRLRGFPGELFFGEGSRLTVL.

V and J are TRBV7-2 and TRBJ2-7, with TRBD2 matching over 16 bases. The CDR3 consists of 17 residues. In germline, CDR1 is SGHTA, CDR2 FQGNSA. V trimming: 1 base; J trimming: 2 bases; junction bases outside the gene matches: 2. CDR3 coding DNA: TGTGCCAGCAGCTTAGAGGGACTAGCGGGAGGGACCTACGAGCAGTACTTC. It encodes CASSLEGLAGGTYEQYF.

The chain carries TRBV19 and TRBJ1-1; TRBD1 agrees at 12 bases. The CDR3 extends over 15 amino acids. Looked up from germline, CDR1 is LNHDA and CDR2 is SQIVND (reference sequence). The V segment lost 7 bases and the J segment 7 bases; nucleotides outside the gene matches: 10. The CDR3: CASIDLGQGAYEAFF. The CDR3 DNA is TGTGCCAGTATTGACCTGGGACAGGGGGCGTATGAAGCTTTCTTT.

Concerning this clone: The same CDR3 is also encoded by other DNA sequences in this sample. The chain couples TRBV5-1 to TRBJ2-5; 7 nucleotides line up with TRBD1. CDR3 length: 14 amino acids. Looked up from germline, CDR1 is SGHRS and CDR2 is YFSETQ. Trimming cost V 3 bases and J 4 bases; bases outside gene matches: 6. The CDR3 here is CASSSRQGVETQYF. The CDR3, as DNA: TGCGCCAGCAGCTCTCGACAGGGCGTAGAGACCCAGTACTTC.

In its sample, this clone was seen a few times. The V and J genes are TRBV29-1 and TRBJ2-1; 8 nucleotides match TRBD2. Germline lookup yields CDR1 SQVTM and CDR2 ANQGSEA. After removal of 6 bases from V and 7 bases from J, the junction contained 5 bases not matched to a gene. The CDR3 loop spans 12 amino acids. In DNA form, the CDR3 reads TGCAGCGTAGCGGGAGTTGTGAATGAGCAGTTCTTC. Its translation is CSVAGVVNEQFF.

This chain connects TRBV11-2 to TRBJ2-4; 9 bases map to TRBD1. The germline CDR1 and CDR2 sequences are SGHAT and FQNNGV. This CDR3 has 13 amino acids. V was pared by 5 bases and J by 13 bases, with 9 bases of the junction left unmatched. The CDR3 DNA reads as TGTGCCAGCAGCGTGGACAGGGGTGTAGAACAGTACTTC. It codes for CASSVDRGVEQYF.

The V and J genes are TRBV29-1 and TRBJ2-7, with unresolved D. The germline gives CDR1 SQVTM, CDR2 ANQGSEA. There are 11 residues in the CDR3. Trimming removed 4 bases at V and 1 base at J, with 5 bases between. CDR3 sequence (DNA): TGCAGCGTTGCGTTATCCTACGAGCAGTACTTC. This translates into CSVALSYEQYF.

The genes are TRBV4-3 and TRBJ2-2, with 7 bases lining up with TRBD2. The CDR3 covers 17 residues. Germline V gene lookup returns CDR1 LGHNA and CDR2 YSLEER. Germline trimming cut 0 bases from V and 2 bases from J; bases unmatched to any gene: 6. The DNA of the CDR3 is TGCGCCAGCAGCCAAGATGCCCAGCGGGGCAACACCGGGGAGCTGTTTTTT. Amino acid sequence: CASSQDAQRGNTGELFF.

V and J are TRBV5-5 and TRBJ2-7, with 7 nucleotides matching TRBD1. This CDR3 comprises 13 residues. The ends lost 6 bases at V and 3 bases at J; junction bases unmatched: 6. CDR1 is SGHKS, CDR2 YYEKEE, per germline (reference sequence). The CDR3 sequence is CASNRQGYYEQYF. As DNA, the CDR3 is TGTGCCAGCAACAGACAGGGCTACTACGAGCAGTACTTC. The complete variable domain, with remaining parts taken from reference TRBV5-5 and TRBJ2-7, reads DAGVTQSPTHLIKTRGQQVTLRCSPISGHKSVSWYQQVLGQGPQFIFQYYEKEERGRGNFPDRFSARQFPNYSSELNVNALLLGDSALYLCASNRQGYYEQYFGPGTRLTVT.

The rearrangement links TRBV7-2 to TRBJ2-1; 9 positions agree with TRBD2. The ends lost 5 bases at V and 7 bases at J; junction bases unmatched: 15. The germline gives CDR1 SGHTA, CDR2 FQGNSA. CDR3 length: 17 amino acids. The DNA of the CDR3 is TGTGCCAGCAGCACACGACCTTGGCGGGAGGGGTTAAATGAGCAGTTCTTC. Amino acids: CASSTRPWREGLNEQFF.

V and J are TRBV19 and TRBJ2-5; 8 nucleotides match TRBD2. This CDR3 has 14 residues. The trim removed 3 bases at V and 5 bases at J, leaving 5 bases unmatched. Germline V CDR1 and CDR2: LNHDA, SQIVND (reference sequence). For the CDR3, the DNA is TGTGCCAGTAGTATTGGGGGCGGGAGGGAGACCCAGTACTTC. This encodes CASSIGGGRETQYF. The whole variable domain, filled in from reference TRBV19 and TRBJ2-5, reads DGGITQSPKYLFRKEGQNVTLSCEQNLNHDAMYWYRQDPGQGLRLIYYSQIVNDFQKGDIAEGYSVSREKKESFPLTVTSAQKNPTAFYLCASSIGGGRETQYFGPGTRLLVL.

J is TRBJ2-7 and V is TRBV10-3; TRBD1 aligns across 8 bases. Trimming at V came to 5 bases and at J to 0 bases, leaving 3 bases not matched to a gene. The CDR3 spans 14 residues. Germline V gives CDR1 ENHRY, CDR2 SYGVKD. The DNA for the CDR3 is TGTGCCATCAGTAGGGACAGGACCTCCTACGAGCAGTACTTC. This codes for CAISRDRTSYEQYF.

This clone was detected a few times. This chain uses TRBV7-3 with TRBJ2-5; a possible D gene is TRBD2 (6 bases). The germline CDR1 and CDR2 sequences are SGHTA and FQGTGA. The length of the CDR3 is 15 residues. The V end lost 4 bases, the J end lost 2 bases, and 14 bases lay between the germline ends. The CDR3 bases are TGTGCCAGCAGCTCGTACGGGGCGGGGCAAGAGACCCAGTACTTC. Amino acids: CASSSYGAGQETQYF.

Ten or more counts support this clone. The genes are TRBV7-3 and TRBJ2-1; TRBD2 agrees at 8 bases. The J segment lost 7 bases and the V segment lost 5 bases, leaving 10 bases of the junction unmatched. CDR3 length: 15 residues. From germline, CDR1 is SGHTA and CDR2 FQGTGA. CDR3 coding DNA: TGTGCCAGCAGCCCTCTCGGCGGGAGGATAAATGAGCAGTTCTTC. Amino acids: CASSPLGGRINEQFF.

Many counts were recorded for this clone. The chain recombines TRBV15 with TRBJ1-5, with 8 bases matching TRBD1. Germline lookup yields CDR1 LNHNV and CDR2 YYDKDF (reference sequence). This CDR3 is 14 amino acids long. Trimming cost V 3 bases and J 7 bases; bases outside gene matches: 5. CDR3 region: CATSRGDRGQPQHF. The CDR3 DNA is TGTGCCACCAGCAGGGGCGACAGGGGCCAGCCCCAGCATTTT.

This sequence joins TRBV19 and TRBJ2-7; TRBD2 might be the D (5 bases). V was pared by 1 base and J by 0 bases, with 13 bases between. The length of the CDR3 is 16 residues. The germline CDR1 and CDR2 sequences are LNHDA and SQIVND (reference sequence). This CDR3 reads CASSIGTRGISYEQYF. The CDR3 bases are TGTGCCAGTAGTATAGGCACGCGAGGGATCTCCTACGAGCAGTACTTC.

The CDR3 sequence: CASSEVYTDTQYF. The CDR3 DNA is TGTGCCAGCAGTGAGGTCTACACAGATACGCAGTATTTT. This chain joins TRBV2 and TRBJ2-3, with D unclear. The CDR3 spans 13 residues. Germline lookup yields CDR1 SNHLY and CDR2 FYNNEI. The V end was cut by 3 bases, the J end by 2 bases, with 6 bases between. Full variable domain (rest looked up from reference TRBV2 and TRBJ2-3): EPEVTQTPSHQVTQMGQEVILRCVPISNHLYFYWYRQILGQKVEFLVSFYNNEISEKSEIFDDQFSVERPDGSNFTLKIRSTKLEDSAMYFCASSEVYTDTQYFGPGTRLTVL.

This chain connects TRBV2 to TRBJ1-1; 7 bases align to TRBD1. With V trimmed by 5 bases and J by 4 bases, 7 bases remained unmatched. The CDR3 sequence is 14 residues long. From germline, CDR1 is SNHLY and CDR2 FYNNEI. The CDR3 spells CASSRPGGPTEAFF. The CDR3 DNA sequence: TGTGCCAGCAGTAGGCCAGGGGGTCCCACTGAAGCTTTCTTT.

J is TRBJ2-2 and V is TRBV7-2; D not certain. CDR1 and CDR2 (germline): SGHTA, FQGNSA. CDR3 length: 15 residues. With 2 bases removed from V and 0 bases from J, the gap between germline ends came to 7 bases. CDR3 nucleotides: TGTGCCAGCAGCTTAATGAGTACGAACACCGGGGAGCTGTTTTTT. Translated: CASSLMSTNTGELFF.

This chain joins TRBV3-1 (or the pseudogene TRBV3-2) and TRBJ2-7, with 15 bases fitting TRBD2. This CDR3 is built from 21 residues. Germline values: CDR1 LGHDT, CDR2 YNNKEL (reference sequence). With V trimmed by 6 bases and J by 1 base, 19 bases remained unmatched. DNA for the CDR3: TGTGCCAGCAGTCCGACAGGGGCCGGGACTAGCGGGAGGCCTCGTTCCTACGAGCAGTACTTC. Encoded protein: CASSPTGAGTSGRPRSYEQYF.

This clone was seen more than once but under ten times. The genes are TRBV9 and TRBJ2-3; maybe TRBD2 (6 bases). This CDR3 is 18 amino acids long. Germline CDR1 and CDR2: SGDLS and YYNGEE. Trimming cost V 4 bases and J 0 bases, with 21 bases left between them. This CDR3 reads CASSIPRRAGTSTDTQYF. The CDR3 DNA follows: TGTGCCAGCAGCATCCCCCGGAGGGCAGGGACTAGCACAGATACGCAGTATTTT. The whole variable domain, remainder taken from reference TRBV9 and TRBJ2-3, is DSGVTQTPKHLITATGQRVTLRCSPRSGDLSVYWYQQSLDQGLQFLIQYYNGEERAKGNILERFSAQQFPDLHSELNLSSLELGDSALYFCASSIPRRAGTSTDTQYFGPGTRLTVL.

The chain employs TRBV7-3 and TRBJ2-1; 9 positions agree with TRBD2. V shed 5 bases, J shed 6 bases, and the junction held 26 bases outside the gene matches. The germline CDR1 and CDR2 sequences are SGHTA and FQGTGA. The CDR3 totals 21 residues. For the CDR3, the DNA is TGTGCCAGCAGCCTAAGGCCTTGGCGGGGAGGAGCGGGAGGCCACCCCAATGAGCAGTTCTTC. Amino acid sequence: CASSLRPWRGGAGGHPNEQFF.

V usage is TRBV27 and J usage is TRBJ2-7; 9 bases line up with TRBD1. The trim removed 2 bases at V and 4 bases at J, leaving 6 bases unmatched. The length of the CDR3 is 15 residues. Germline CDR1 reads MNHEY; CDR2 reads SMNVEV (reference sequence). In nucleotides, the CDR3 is TGTGCCAGCAGTTTAACCGGGACAGGGCAATACGAGCAGTACTTC. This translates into CASSLTGTGQYEQYF.

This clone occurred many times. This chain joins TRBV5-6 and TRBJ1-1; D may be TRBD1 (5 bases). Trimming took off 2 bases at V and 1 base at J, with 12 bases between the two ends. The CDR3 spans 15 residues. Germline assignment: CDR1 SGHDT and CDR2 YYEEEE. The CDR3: CASSLFREANTEAFF. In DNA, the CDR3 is TGTGCCAGCAGCTTATTCAGGGAGGCGAACACTGAAGCTTTCTTT.